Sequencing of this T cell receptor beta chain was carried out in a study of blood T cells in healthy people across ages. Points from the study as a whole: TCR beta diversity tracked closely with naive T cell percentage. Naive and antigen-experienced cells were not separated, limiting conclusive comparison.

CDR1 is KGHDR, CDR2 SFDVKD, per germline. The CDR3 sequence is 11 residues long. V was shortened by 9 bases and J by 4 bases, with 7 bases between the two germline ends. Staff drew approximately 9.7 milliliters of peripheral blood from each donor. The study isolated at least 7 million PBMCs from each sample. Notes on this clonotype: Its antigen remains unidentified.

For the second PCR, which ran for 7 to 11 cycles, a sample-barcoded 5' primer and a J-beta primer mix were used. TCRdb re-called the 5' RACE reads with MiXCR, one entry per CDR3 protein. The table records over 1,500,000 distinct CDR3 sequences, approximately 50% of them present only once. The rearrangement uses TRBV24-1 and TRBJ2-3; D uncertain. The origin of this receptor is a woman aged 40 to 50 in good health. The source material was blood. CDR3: CATQSADTQYF. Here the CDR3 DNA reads TGTGCCACCCAGTCGGCAGATACGCAGTATTTT.